This T cell receptor (beta chain) derives from a study of blood T cell repertoires in COVID-19. At the level of the study: Acute and convalescent COVID-19 samples came from the United States, Italy and Spain. PBMCs, B-cell-depleted T cells, or T cells were the source of the cDNA or gDNA that made up the material.

Original methodology: Reference gene primer amplification yielded estimated nucleated cell counts. TCRdb keeps only in-frame clones here, not all; method: immunoSEQ multiplex PCR. V and J calls and clone size are those listed in that table; D and trimming were worked out from the DNA. The sample includes about 100,000 clones, 85% to 95% seen only once; the top ten take under 1.5%. The length of the CDR3 is 14 residues. The V gene lost 6 bases and the J gene lost 5 bases, with 15 bases spanning the gap. The V gene's germline CDR1 is SGDLS and CDR2 YYNGEE. The chain employs TRBV9 and TRBJ2-1; D might be TRBD2 (6 bases). This receptor was obtained from a woman aged 25 to 45 with acute or convalescent COVID-19. Sequencing was carried out using peripheral blood. The chain's CDR3 is CASNVEGRNNEQFF. The CDR3 DNA reads as TGTGCCAGCAACGTGGAGGGCCGGAACAATGAGCAGTTCTTC.